These T cell receptor beta chains were read from a single sample in a study of OX40 agonist ivuxolimab in advanced cancers. The assay was immunoSEQ multiplex PCR, and TCRdb's table has in-frame clones only and misses some. The sample holds tens of thousands of clones; approximately 90% are singletons and the top ten take roughly 1.1%. The sample in question was CD4+ or CD8+ T cells sorted from blood, obtained in a trial of the OX40 agonist ivuxolimab. The source is an adult with an advanced solid tumor such as melanoma, head and neck, liver or kidney cancer. The CDR3 runs from the conserved cysteine through the conserved F or W. A D gene is named only where the DNA matches it firmly. The listing skips clone size in some rows; elsewhere it reads once, few, many or a size class.

v_gene,abundance,j_gene,d_gene,CDR3nt,CDR3aa
TRBV7-9,-,TRBJ2-1,-,TGTGCCAGCAGCTTAGGGTCCCCCAAAGGGGATGAGCAGTTCTTC,CASSLGSPKGDEQFF
TRBV19,once,TRBJ2-6,TRBD1,TGTGCCAGTACCCTACAGGGGGTAAGCTCTGGGGCCAACGTCCTGACTTTC,CASTLQGVSSGANVLTF
TRBV5-1,once,TRBJ2-1,-,TGCGCCAGCAGCAGTGGAGAGAACAATGAGCAGTTCTTC,CASSSGENNEQFF
TRBV30,-,TRBJ2-7,-,TGTGCCTGGAAATGGAGCAGTCTTCGGGGCTACGAGCAGTACTTC,CAWKWSSLRGYEQYF
TRBV19,-,TRBJ1-3,-,TGTGCCAGTAGGGGACCTGTCTCTGGAAACACCATATATTTT,CASRGPVSGNTIYF
TRBV5-4,-,TRBJ1-1,-,TGTGCCAGCAGCTTGTGGGGCGGAACTGAAGCTTTCTTT,CASSLWGGTEAFF
TRBV29-1,once,TRBJ1-1,TRBD1,TGCAGCGTTTCAAACAGGGGCGGGAACACTGAAGCTTTCTTT,CSVSNRGGNTEAFF
TRBV7-2,-,TRBJ2-7,TRBD2,TGTGCCAGCAGCTTACTCTCGGGCGGGAGTCGCTCCTACGAGCAGTACTTC,CASSLLSGGSRSYEQYF
TRBV27,-,TRBJ2-2,-,TGTGCCAGCAGTTCAACCCACCCCACCGGGGAGCTGTTTTTT,CASSSTHPTGELFF
TRBV28,-,TRBJ2-2,-,TGTGCCAGCAGGTGGACACGTTTGGCCGGGGAGCTGTTTTTT,CASRWTRLAGELFF
TRBV7-2,-,TRBJ2-3,-,TGTGCCAGCAGCGCCCAGGGTCCAGATACGCAGTATTTT,CASSAQGPDTQYF
TRBV28,-,TRBJ1-5,-,TGTGCCAGCCGACCCAGCGAGACAGCCCAGGGACAGCCCCAGCATTTT,CASRPSETAQGQPQHF
TRBV5-1,-,TRBJ2-3,-,TGCGCCAGCAGCTTGGCGGGACGGAGTACGCAGTATTTT,CASSLAGRSTQYF
TRBV30,-,TRBJ2-3,TRBD1,TGTGCCTGGAAGCTAGGGGGGACAGGGGGTTTAGATACGCAGTATTTT,CAWKLGGTGGLDTQYF
TRBV4-2,-,TRBJ2-7,TRBD1,TGTGCCAGCAGCGCACCGGGACAGGGGGCGGGGGAGCAGTACTTC,CASSAPGQGAGEQYF
TRBV7-2,-,TRBJ1-1,TRBD1,TGTGCCAGCAGCCTGACCGGGACAGGAAACACTGAAGCTTTCTTT,CASSLTGTGNTEAFF
TRBV7-9,-,TRBJ2-5,-,TGTGCCAGCAGCCGAGTCGGGCAAGAGACCCAGTACTTC,CASSRVGQETQYF
TRBV6-6,-,TRBJ1-4,-,TGTGCCAGCAGTTTAAGCTCGGTCCCGGCGGAAAAACTGTTTTTT,CASSLSSVPAEKLFF
TRBV27,-,TRBJ1-1,-,TGTGCCAGCAGTTCTCCAGGGGCAGGGCAGGGGGAAGCTTTCTTT,CASSSPGAGQGEAFF
TRBV4-1,once,TRBJ2-7,-,TGCGCCAGCAGCCAAGAATATTACTCCGCGGGGCCGCACGAGCAGTACTTC,CASSQEYYSAGPHEQYF
TRBV18,-,TRBJ2-7,TRBD1,TGTGCCAGCTCACCGTCGGTCAAACAGACAGGGAACTACGAGCAGTACTTC,CASSPSVKQTGNYEQYF
TRBV19,-,TRBJ2-4,TRBD2,TGTGCCAGTAGTATGGTCCCCGGGACTAGCGGAGTTCACGGAAACATTCAGTACTTC,CASSMVPGTSGVHGNIQYF
TRBV5-3,-,TRBJ2-7,-,TGTGCCAGAAGCTTGCGCTACGAGCAGTACTTC,CARSLRYEQYF
TRBV6-5,-,TRBJ2-7,-,TGTGCCAGCAGTTACTCGAGTACAGGGTTCTACGAGCAGTACTTC,CASSYSSTGFYEQYF
TRBV5-6,-,TRBJ2-6,-,TGTGCCAGCAGCCTCCCGGCCCCGACTGGGGCCAACGTCCTGACTTTC,CASSLPAPTGANVLTF
TRBV27,-,TRBJ2-4,-,TGTGCCAGCAGTTTAGGCAGGGGGGGCGGTTGGAACATTCAGTACTTC,CASSLGRGGGWNIQYF
TRBV11-2,-,TRBJ1-4,-,TGTGCCAGCAGCTTAGTGGGGGAGGGGGAAAAACTGTTTTTT,CASSLVGEGEKLFF
TRBV7-6,once,TRBJ2-6,-,TGTGCCAGCAGCTTAGAAGGGGTTGGGGCCAACGTCCTGACTTTC,CASSLEGVGANVLTF
TRBV25-1,-,TRBJ2-5,-,TGTGCCAGCAGTAGTAGCGGTGTGGGTGCGGAGACCCAGTACTTC,CASSSSGVGAETQYF
TRBV5-1,once,TRBJ1-1,-,TGCGCCAGCAACTTGGGGCAGGCGGTAACTGAAGCTTTCTTT,CASNLGQAVTEAFF
TRBV28,-,TRBJ1-5,-,TGTGCCAGCAGTTTATTCGCTCAGCCCCAGCATTTT,CASSLFAQPQHF